Below are 7 T cell receptor beta chains sequenced from a single sample in a study of blood T cells in healthy people across ages. A second PCR of 7 to 11 cycles used a sample-barcoded 5' primer and a J-beta primer mix. TCRdb processed the 5' RACE reads anew with MiXCR; each CDR3 protein has one entry. The sample shows about 640,000 distinct CDR3 sequences, under 65% of them seen only once. Source material: blood. These receptors originate from a man between 60 and 75 years old in good health.

The chain recombines TRBV12-3 or TRBV12-4 with TRBJ2-1; D unclear. This CDR3 contains 12 residues. V lost 5 bases and J 7 bases, leaving 9 bases between the germline ends. The CDR3 sequence: CASSHGMNEQFF. CDR3 nucleotides: TGTGCCAGCAGTCATGGGATGAATGAGCAGTTCTTC.

The CDR3 DNA follows: TGCGCCAGCAGCTTTGTGGGGGAGGACAATGAGCAGTTCTTC. The encoded protein is CASSFVGEDNEQFF. The gene calls are TRBV5-1 and TRBJ2-1; D is perhaps TRBD2 (6 bases). The CDR3 has 14 residues. The germline CDR1 and CDR2 sequences are SGHRS and YFSETQ. V lost 2 bases, J lost 5 bases, and 11 bases lay in between.

This clonotype was found a few times. The rearrangement links TRBV7-2 to TRBJ2-5, with a tentative D call TRBD2 (6 bases). Trimming took 0 bases from V and 5 from J, leaving 19 bases between them. Germline loops: CDR1 SGHTA, CDR2 FQGNSA. The CDR3 runs to 17 residues. The CDR3 loop reads CASSLAVGGPSSETQYF. In DNA form, the CDR3 reads TGTGCCAGCAGCTTAGCGGTGGGAGGACCCTCCTCGGAGACCCAGTACTTC.

The V and J genes are TRBV15 and TRBJ2-1; possibly TRBD1 for D (6 bases). V was pared by 0 bases and J by 8 bases, with 14 bases between. The CDR3 spans 15 residues. Germline CDR1 and CDR2: LNHNV and YYDKDF (reference sequence). In DNA, the CDR3 is TGTGCCACCAGCAGAGAAGGGGGTACAATGGATGAGCAGTTCTTC. Protein product: CATSREGGTMDEQFF.

This clonotype was counted ten times or more. The chain has TRBV7-2 and TRBJ2-5; D is unclear. Trimming cost V 2 bases and J 5 bases, with 6 bases left between them. Per germline, CDR1 SGHTA and CDR2 FQGNSA. The CDR3 has 12 residues. CDR3: CASSLRSETQYF. Written as DNA, the CDR3 is TGTGCCAGCAGCTTAAGGAGCGAGACCCAGTACTTC.

The chain uses TRBV5-1 and TRBJ2-1, with 8 nucleotides matching TRBD2. The CDR3 totals 15 residues. Germline V CDR1 and CDR2: SGHRS, YFSETQ. V was clipped by 7 bases and J by 9 bases; unmatched bases: 15. CDR3 in DNA: TGCGCCAGCTCACCGGGACTAGGGGTTCAAAGTGAGCAGTTCTTC. As protein: CASSPGLGVQSEQFF.

J is TRBJ2-1 and V is TRBV7-9; the D gene is possibly TRBD2 (7 bases). CDR3 size: 16 residues. Trimming took 4 bases from V and 8 from J, leaving 21 bases between them. Germline CDR1 is SEHNR and CDR2 is FQNEAQ (reference sequence). The CDR3, as DNA: TGTGCCAGCAGCTCAACCCGGGACATGGGGGGGGATGAGCAGTTCTTC. This codes for CASSSTRDMGGDEQFF.